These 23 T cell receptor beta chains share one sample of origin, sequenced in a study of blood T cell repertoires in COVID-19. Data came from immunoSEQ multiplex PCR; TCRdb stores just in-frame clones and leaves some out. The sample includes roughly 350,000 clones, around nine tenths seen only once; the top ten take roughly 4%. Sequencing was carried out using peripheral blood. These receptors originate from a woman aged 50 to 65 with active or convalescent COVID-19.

The CDR3 DNA reads TGTGCCAGCAGCGCTTTTATGACAGGGCCTTCCTACGAGCAGTACTTC. Its translation: CASSAFMTGPSYEQYF. The genes are TRBV7-9 and TRBJ2-7; 7 nucleotides line up with TRBD1. This CDR3 comprises 16 residues. V trimming: 5 bases; J trimming: 1 base; junction bases outside the gene matches: 11. Germline V gives CDR1 SEHNR, CDR2 FQNEAQ (reference sequence).

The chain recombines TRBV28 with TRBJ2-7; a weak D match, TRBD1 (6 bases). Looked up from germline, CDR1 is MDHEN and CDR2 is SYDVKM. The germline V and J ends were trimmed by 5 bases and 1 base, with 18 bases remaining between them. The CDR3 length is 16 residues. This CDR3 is CASSPQGPGASYEQYF. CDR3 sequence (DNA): TGTGCCAGCAGTCCACAGGGTCCTGGGGCTTCCTACGAGCAGTACTTC.

The CDR3 region has the DNA TGCGCCAGCAGCCAAGATCGGGGAGTTACTAATGAAAAACTGTTTTTT. Protein sequence: CASSQDRGVTNEKLFF. The chain carries TRBV4-3 and TRBJ1-4; the D is unclear. The V end was cut by 0 bases, the J end by 2 bases, with 10 bases between. Per germline, CDR1 LGHNA and CDR2 YSLEER. The CDR3 totals 16 residues.

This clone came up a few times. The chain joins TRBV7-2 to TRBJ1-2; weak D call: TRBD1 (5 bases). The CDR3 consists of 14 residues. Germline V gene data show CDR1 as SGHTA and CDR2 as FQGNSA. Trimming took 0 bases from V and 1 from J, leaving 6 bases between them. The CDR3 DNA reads TGTGCCAGCAGCTTAGCGGGGGGTAACTATGGCTACACCTTC. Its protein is CASSLAGGNYGYTF.

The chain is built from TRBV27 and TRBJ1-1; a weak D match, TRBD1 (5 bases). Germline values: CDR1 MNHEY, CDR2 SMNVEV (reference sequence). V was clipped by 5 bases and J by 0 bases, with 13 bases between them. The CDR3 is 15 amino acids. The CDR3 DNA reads TGTGCCAGCAGTCTAGGGTCGGGGGTGAACACTGAAGCTTTCTTT. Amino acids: CASSLGSGVNTEAFF.

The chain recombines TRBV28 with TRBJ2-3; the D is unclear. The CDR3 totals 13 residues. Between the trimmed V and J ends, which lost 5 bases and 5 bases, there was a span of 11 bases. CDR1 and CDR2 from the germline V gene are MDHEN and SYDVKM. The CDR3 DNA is TGTGCCAGCAGTCCAGGCCCGATAGATACGCAGTATTTT. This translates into CASSPGPIDTQYF.

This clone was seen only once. The CDR3 coding sequence is TGTGCCACCAGTGATAAGGGGGCATGGAGTCAGCCCCAGCATTTT. This encodes CATSDKGAWSQPQHF. The V gene is TRBV24-1, the J gene TRBJ1-5; 7 positions agree with TRBD1. V dropped 3 bases and J dropped 6; count of bases not matched to a gene: 7. This CDR3 is 15 amino acids long. The germline CDR1 and CDR2 sequences are KGHDR and SFDVKD.

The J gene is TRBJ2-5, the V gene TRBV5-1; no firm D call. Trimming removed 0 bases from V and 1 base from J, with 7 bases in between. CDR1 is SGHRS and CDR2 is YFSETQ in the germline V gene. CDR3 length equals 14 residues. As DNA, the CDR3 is TGCGCCAGCAGCTTGGGTGGTAGCCAAGAGACCCAGTACTTC. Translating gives CASSLGGSQETQYF. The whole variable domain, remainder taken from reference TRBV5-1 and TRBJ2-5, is KAGVTQTPRYLIKTRGQQVTLSCSPISGHRSVSWYQQTPGQGLQFLFEYFSETQRNKGNFPGRFSGRQFSNSRSEMNVSTLELGDSALYLCASSLGGSQETQYFGPGTRLLVL.

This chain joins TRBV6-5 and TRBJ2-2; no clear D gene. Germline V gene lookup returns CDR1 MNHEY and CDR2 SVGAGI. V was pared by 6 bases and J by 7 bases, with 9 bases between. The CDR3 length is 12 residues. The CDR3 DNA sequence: TGTGCCAGCAGCCTTTCTGTCGGGGAGCTGTTTTTT. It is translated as CASSLSVGELFF.

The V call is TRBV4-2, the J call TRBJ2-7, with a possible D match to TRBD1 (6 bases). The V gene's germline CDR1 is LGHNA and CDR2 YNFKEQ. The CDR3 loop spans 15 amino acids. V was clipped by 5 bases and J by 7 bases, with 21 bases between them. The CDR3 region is CASSSLLGTTREQYF. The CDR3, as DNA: TGTGCCAGCAGCTCCCTCCTGGGGACAACGCGGGAGCAGTACTTC.

This chain's CDR3 is CSVVGTGANYGYTF. CDR3 nucleotide sequence: TGCAGCGTTGTGGGCACAGGGGCTAACTATGGCTACACCTTC. The rearrangement links TRBV29-1 to TRBJ1-2, with 7 bases lining up with TRBD1. CDR1 SQVTM and CDR2 ANQGSEA come from the germline V gene. V was clipped by 4 bases and J by 0 bases; unmatched bases: 5. The CDR3 is 14 residues long. Together with reference TRBV29-1 and TRBJ1-2, the CDR3 gives the full variable domain: SAVISQKPSRDICQRGTSLTIQCQVDSQVTMMFWYRQQPGQSLTLIATANQGSEATYESGFVIDKFPISRPNLTFSTLTVSNMSPEDSSIYLCSVVGTGANYGYTFGSGTRLTVV.

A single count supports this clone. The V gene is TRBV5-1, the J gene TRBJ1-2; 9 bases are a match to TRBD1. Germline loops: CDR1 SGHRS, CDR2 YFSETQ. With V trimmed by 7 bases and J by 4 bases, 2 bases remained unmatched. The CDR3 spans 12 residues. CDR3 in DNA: TGCGCCAGCCAGGACAGGGGCTATGGCTACACCTTC. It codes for CASQDRGYGYTF.

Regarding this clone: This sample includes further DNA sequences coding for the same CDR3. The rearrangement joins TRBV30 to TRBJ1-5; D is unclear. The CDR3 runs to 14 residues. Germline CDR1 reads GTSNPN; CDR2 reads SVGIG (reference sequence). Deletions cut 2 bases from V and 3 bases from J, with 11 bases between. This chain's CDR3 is CAWSRDSNNQPQHF. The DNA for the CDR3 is TGTGCCTGGAGTCGAGATTCCAACAATCAGCCCCAGCATTTT.

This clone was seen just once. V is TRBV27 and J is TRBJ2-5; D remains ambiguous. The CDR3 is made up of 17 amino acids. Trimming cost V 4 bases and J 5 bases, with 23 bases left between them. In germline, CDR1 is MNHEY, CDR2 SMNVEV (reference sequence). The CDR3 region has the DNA TGTGCCAGCAGTTCCACCCCGCTTCGGGTCGGCGAGGAGACCCAGTACTTC. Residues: CASSSTPLRVGEETQYF.

As DNA, the CDR3 is TGTGCCAGCAGCTTTACAGGGTTGGAAGCTTTCTTT. Residues: CASSFTGLEAFF. The genes are TRBV7-2 and TRBJ1-1; weak D call: TRBD1 (6 bases). Trimming cost V 3 bases and J 8 bases, with 10 bases left between them. This CDR3 region has 12 residues. Germline values: CDR1 SGHTA, CDR2 FQGNSA.

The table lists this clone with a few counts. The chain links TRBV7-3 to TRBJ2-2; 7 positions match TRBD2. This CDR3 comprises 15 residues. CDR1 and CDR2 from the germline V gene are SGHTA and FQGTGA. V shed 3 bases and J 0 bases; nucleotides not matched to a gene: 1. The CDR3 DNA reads TGTGCCAGCAGCTTGCGGGGGACGAACACCGGGGAGCTGTTTTTT. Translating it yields CASSLRGTNTGELFF.

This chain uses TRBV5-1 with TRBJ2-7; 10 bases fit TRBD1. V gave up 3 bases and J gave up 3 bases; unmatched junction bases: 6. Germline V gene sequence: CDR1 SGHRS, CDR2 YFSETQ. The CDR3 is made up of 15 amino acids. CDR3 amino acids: CASSSGTGVSYEQYF. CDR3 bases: TGCGCCAGCAGCTCAGGGACAGGGGTAAGCTACGAGCAGTACTTC.

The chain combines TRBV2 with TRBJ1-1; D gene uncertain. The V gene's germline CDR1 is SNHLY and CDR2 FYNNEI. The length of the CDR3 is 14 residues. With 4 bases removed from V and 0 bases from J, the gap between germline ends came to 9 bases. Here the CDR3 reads CASSAAGLNTEAFF. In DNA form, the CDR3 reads TGTGCCAGCAGTGCGGCGGGCCTGAACACTGAAGCTTTCTTT.

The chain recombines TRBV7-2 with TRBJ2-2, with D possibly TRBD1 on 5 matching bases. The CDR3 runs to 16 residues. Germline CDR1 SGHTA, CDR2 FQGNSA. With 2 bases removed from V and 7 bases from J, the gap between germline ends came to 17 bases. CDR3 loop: CASSLQMQGTGGELFF. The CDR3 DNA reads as TGTGCCAGCAGCTTACAGATGCAGGGCACTGGCGGGGAGCTGTTTTTT.

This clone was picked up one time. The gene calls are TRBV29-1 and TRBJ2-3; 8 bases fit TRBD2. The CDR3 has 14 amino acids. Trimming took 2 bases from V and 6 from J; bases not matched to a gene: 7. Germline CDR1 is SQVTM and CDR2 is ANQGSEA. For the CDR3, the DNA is TGCAGCGTTGAAAGGGTCCAGCGGGGGGATACGCAGTATTTT. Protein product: CSVERVQRGDTQYF.

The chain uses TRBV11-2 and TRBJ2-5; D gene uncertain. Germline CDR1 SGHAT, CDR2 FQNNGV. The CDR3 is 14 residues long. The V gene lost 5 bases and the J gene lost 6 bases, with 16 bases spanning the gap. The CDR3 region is CASSPAGGLKTQYF. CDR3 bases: TGTGCCAGCAGCCCCGCCGGTGGTTTGAAGACCCAGTACTTC.

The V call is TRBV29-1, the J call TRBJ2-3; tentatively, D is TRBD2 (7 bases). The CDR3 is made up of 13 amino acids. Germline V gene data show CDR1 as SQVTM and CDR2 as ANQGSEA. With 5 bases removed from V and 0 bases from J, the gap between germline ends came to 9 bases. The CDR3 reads CSVRGGSTDTQYF. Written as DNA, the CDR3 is TGCAGCGTTAGGGGGGGCAGCACAGATACGCAGTATTTT.

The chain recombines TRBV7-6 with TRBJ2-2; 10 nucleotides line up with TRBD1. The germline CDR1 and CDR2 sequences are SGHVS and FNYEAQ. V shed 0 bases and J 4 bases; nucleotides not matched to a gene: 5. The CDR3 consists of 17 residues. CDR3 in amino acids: CASSLAEDRGVTGELFF. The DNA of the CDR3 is TGTGCCAGCAGCTTAGCGGAGGACAGGGGGGTCACCGGGGAGCTGTTTTTT.